The source of this T cell receptor (beta chain) is a study of T cell responses to AZD1222 COVID-19 vaccine. Study-level findings and limits: Spike-specific TCR breadth and depth were elevated following two AZD1222 doses. No repertoire was sampled before or during the peak T cell response, only after it. The reported proportion of spike-specific TCRs targeting unmutated variant regions was nearly half. The donor cohort was predominantly white British with a female majority, and clonal diversity may have been underestimated.

The CDR3 loop spans 18 amino acids. The germline CDR1 and CDR2 sequences are SGHAT and FQNNGV. V lost 1 base, J lost 4 bases, and 21 bases lay in between. The assay was immunoSEQ multiplex PCR, and TCRdb's table has in-frame clones only and misses some. There are about 86,000 clones in the sample; about nine tenths occur only once, and around 2.2% lies in the top ten. This clone came up once. Its antigen is still unknown. The receptor was derived from an adult in good health. Sample: peripheral blood, taken on day 0 of AZD1222 vaccination. This sequence joins TRBV11-2 and TRBJ2-3; either TRBD1 or TRBD2 may fit D (5 bases each). The CDR3 loop reads CASSLGHRRSPGPDTQYF. The DNA for the CDR3 is TGTGCCAGCAGCTTAGGGCACCGGAGGTCCCCGGGGCCAGATACGCAGTATTTT.